This T cell receptor (beta chain) emerged from a study of blood T cell repertoires in COVID-19. Per the germline V gene, CDR1 is SGHKS and CDR2 is YYEKEE (reference sequence). The V end was cut by 0 bases, the J end by 8 bases, with 12 bases between. This CDR3 region has 14 residues. Method: immunoSEQ multiplex PCR; TCRdb's copy keeps in-frame clones and lacks some. The table has fewer than 300,000 clones, approximately 90% seen once. The sequenced sample consisted of PBMCs or T cells enriched from blood (not recorded which). The clonotype comes from a man aged 35 to 55 who had recovered from COVID-19. The chain has TRBV5-5 and TRBJ2-4; tentatively, D is TRBD2 (6 bases). The CDR3 protein is CASSLVFSGDIQYF. For the CDR3, the DNA is TGTGCCAGCAGCTTGGTGTTTTCGGGAGACATTCAGTACTTC.